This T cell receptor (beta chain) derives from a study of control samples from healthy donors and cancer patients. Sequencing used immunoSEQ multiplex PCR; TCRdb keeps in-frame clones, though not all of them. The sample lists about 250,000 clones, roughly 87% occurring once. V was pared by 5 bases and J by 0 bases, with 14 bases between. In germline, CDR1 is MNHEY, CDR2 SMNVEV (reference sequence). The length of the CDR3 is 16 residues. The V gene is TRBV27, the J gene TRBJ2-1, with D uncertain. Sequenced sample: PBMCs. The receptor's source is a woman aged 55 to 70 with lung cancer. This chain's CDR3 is CASSPRVLLSYNEQFF. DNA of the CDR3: TGTGCCAGCAGTCCGAGAGTGCTCCTCTCCTACAATGAGCAGTTCTTC.